A selection of T cell receptor beta chains follows, all from one sample in a study of blood T cell repertoires in COVID-19. The table came from immunoSEQ multiplex PCR; TCRdb's copy has only in-frame clones and leaves some out. The data show about 88,000 clones, with roughly 87% seen just once and roughly 14% held by the top ten. Source material: peripheral blood. These receptors all stem from a male donor with acute or convalescent COVID-19. Each CDR3 is given with its conserved first and last residue. A D gene is named only where the DNA matches it firmly. Rows may omit the clone size; those that give it use once, few, many or a size class.

TRBV7-3	.	.	TRBJ1-3	TGTGCCAGCAGCTTAGGAGCTGGAAACACCATATATTTT	CASSLGAGNTIYF
TRBV6-5	TRBD1	.	TRBJ1-5	TGTGCCAGCAGTTCTGGACAGGGAAGACAGCCCCAGCATTTT	CASSSGQGRQPQHF
TRBV6-2/TRBV6-3	TRBD2	few	TRBJ2-7	TGTGCCAGCAGTTACTCGTCGGTAGCGGGGGCATACGAGCAGTACTTC	CASSYSSVAGAYEQYF
TRBV27	TRBD2	.	TRBJ2-1	TGTGCCAGCAGTGCACAACCCCGGGACTACCAAGGCAATGAGCAGTTCTTC	CASSAQPRDYQGNEQFF
TRBV9	TRBD1	.	TRBJ1-6	TGTGCCAGCAGCCAAACAGGCACAGGGGTGTACTCACCCCTCCACTTT	CASSQTGTGVYSPLHF
TRBV5-4	.	.	TRBJ1-1	TGTGCCAGCAGCTTGGTGGGGGCTAGGAACACTGAAGCTTTCTTT	CASSLVGARNTEAFF
TRBV7-9	.	.	TRBJ1-2	TGTGCCAGCAGCTTGGAGGGGCCGCCCTATGGCTACACCTTC	CASSLEGPPYGYTF
TRBV9	.	.	TRBJ2-5	TGTGCCAGCAGCGTAGGGGGCCCCGTTGGGGAGACCCAGTACTTC	CASSVGGPVGETQYF
TRBV28	.	.	TRBJ1-5	TGTGCCAGCAGTTTACCGACAGGACTTAGCAATCAGCCCCAGCATTTT	CASSLPTGLSNQPQHF
TRBV2	TRBD1	.	TRBJ1-5	TGTGCCAGCGCCGCCAACAGGGGGCTAAGCCAGCCCCAGCATTTT	CASAANRGLSQPQHF
TRBV28	.	.	TRBJ2-7	TGTGCCAGCAGATCCAATAGGGGGAATTCGCAGGAGCAGTACTTC	CASRSNRGNSQEQYF
TRBV5-3	.	.	TRBJ1-6	TGTGCCAGAATCCCGGACAGACAGGACTCACCCCTCCACTTT	CARIPDRQDSPLHF
TRBV19	.	.	TRBJ1-2	TGTGCCAGTATTCGGTCGCCGCAGGTTAACTATGGCTACACCTTC	CASIRSPQVNYGYTF
TRBV5-1	TRBD1	.	TRBJ1-6	TGCGCCAGCAGCCCGGGACAGGGAGGCTCACCCCTCCACTTT	CASSPGQGGSPLHF
TRBV21-1	.	once	TRBJ2-3	TGTGCCAGCAGCAAGGGACCTGTTACAGGGCAGGATACGCAGTATTTT	CASSKGPVTGQDTQYF
TRBV6-5	.	.	TRBJ1-1	TGTGCCAGCAGTCCGATGATGGGGCTGGGCACTGAAGCTTTCTTT	CASSPMMGLGTEAFF
TRBV2	TRBD2	.	TRBJ2-5	TGTGCCAGCGTGTATACTAGCGGGGGGGCAGAGACCCAGTACTTC	CASVYTSGGAETQYF
TRBV4-1	TRBD1	.	TRBJ1-1	TGCGCCAGCAGCCAAGATCGGGGACAGGGTGTTCAAACGAACACTGAAGCTTTCTTT	CASSQDRGQGVQTNTEAFF
TRBV27	.	.	TRBJ1-4	TGTGCCAGCAGTTTACTCCCCGGAGAAGCACTGTTTTTT	CASSLLPGEALFF
TRBV18	.	.	TRBJ1-1	TGTGCCAGCTCCGACATAAAGAACACTGAAGCTTTCTTT	CASSDIKNTEAFF
TRBV3-1/TRBV3-2	TRBD1	.	TRBJ1-2	TGTGCCAGCAGCCCCGGGACAGGAGTTTCTAACTATGGCTACACCTTC	CASSPGTGVSNYGYTF
TRBV7-9	.	few	TRBJ2-1	TGTGCCATCCCCCATAGCTCCTACAATGAGCAGTTCTTC	CAIPHSSYNEQFF
TRBV10-3	.	.	TRBJ2-5	TGTGCCATCAGTGTTGGACTCGGAGAGACCCAGTACTTC	CAISVGLGETQYF
TRBV5-4	.	.	TRBJ1-1	TGTGCCAGCAGCTCCCTAGGGGGACGGGCAGCTACTGAAGCTTTCTTT	CASSSLGGRAATEAFF
TRBV6-6	TRBD2	few	TRBJ2-1	TGTGCCAGCAGCAAGCGGGGGGGCGACAATGAGCAGTTCTTC	CASSKRGGDNEQFF
TRBV5-4	.	.	TRBJ1-6	TGTGCCAGCAGCCGGACTGGACAGAACCCCAATAATTCACCCCTCCACTTT	CASSRTGQNPNNSPLHF
TRBV2	TRBD1	.	TRBJ2-7	TGTGCCAGCAGGAGACAGGGGACCCCCTACGAGCAGTACTTC	CASRRQGTPYEQYF
TRBV4-2	.	.	TRBJ1-2	TGTGCCAGCAGCCAAGATCGAGCGGGACCGAATAGCTACACCTTC	CASSQDRAGPNSYTF
TRBV18	TRBD2	once	TRBJ2-7	TGTGCCAGCTCACCATTAGCGGGGGCAAAGGAGCAGTACTTC	CASSPLAGAKEQYF
TRBV29-1	.	.	TRBJ1-1	TGCAGCGTTGAATGGGGGCCGAGCACTGAAGCTTTCTTT	CSVEWGPSTEAFF
TRBV18	.	.	TRBJ2-5	TGTGCCAGCTCACCAATGATTATGCAGGGTAGAGAGACCCAGTACTTC	CASSPMIMQGRETQYF
TRBV6-1	TRBD1	.	TRBJ1-3	TGTGCCAGCAGTGAAAGTGGAGGCGGACAGGGGGCGAACACCATATATTTT	CASSESGGGQGANTIYF
TRBV15	TRBD2	.	TRBJ2-3	TGTGCCACCAGGATGAGCGGGGGGGCGGAAGATACGCAGTATTTT	CATRMSGGAEDTQYF
TRBV2	.	.	TRBJ2-1	TGTGCCAGCAGTGACCGCCAGTATATTTCCGAGTTCTTC	CASSDRQYISEFF
TRBV7-3	.	.	TRBJ1-1	TGTGCCAGCAGCGGCGGGTCGGGGAGCATGAACACTGAAGCTTTCTTT	CASSGGSGSMNTEAFF